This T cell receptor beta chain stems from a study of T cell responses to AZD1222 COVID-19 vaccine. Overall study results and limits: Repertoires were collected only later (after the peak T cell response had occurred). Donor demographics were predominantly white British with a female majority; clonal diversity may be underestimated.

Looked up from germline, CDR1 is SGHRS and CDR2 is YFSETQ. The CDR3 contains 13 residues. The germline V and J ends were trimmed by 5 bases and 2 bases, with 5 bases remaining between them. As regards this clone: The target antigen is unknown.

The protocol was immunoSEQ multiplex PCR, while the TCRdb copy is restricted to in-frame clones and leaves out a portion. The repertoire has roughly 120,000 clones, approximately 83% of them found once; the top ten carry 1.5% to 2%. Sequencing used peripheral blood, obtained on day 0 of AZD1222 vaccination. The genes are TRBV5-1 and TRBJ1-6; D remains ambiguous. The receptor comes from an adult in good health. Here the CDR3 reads CASRGPYNSPLHF. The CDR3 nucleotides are TGCGCCAGCAGGGGCCCCTATAATTCACCCCTCCACTTT.